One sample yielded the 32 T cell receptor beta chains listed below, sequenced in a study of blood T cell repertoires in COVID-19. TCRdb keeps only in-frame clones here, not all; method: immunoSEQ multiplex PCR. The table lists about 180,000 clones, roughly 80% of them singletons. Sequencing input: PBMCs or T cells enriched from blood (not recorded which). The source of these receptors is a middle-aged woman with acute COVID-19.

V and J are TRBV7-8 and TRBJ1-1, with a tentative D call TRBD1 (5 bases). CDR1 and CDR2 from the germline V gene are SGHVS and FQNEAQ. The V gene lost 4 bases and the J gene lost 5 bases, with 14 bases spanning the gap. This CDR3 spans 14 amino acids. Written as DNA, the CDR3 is TGTGCCAGCAGCTGGGGCTGGGTGGGTACTGAAGCTTTCTTT. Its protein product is CASSWGWVGTEAFF.

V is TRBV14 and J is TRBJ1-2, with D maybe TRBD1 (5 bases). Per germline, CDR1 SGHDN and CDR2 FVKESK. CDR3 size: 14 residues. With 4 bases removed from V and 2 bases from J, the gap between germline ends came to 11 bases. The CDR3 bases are TGTGCCAGCAGCCCCAAGGCAGGGAACTATGGCTACACCTTC. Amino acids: CASSPKAGNYGYTF.

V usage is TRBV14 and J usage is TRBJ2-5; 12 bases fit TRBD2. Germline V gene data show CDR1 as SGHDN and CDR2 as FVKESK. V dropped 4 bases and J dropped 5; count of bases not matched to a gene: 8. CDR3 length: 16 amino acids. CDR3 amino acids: CASSPRTSGVRETQYF. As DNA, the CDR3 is TGTGCCAGCAGCCCCAGGACTAGCGGGGTCCGGGAGACCCAGTACTTC.

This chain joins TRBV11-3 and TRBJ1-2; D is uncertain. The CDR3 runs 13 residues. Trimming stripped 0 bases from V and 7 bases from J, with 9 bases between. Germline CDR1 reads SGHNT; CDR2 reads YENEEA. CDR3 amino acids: CASSLDGISGYTF. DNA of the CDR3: TGTGCCAGCAGCTTAGATGGCATCTCTGGCTACACCTTC.

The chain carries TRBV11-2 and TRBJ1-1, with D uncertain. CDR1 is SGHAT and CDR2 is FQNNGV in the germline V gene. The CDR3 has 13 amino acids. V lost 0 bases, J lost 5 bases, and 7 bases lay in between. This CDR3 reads CASSLDRRTEAFF. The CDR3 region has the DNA TGTGCCAGCAGCTTAGATCGCCGGACTGAAGCTTTCTTT.

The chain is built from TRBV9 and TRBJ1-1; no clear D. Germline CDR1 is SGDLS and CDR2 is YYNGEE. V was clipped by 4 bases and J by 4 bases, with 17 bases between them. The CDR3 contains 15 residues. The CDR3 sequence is CASSPHIGSATEAFF. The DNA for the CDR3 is TGTGCCAGCAGCCCACATATCGGGTCAGCCACTGAAGCTTTCTTT.

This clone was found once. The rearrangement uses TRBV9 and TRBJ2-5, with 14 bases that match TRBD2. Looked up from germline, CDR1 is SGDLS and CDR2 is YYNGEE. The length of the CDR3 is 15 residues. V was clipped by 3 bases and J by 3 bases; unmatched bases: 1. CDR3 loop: CASSATSGREETQYF. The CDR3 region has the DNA TGTGCCAGCAGCGCGACTAGCGGGAGGGAAGAGACCCAGTACTTC.

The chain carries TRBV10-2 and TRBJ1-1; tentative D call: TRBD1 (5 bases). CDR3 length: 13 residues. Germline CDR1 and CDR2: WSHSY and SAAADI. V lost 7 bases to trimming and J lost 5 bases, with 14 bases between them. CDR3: CASMIGEGTEAFF. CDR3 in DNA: TGCGCCAGCATGATAGGGGAGGGAACTGAAGCTTTCTTT.

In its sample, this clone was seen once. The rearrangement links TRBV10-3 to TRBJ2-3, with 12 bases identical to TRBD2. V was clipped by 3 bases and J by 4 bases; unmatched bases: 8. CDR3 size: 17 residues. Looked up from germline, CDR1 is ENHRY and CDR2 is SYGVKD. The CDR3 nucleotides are TGTGCCATCAGTGAAGCGCTAGCGGGAGGGCCCTCAGATACGCAGTATTTT. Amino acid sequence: CAISEALAGGPSDTQYF.

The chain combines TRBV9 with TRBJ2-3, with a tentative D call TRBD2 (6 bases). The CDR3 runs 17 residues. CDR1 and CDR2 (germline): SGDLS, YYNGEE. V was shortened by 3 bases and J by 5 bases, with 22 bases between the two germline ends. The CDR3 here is CASSAYGSGPALDTQYF. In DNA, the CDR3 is TGTGCCAGCAGCGCCTACGGTAGCGGTCCCGCTCTAGATACGCAGTATTTT. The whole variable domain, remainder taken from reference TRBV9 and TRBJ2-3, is DSGVTQTPKHLITATGQRVTLRCSPRSGDLSVYWYQQSLDQGLQFLIQYYNGEERAKGNILERFSAQQFPDLHSELNLSSLELGDSALYFCASSAYGSGPALDTQYFGPGTRLTVL.

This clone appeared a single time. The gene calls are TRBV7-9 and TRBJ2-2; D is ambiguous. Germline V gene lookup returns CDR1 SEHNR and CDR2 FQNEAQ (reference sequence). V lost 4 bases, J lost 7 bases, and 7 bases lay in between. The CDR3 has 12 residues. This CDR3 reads CASSSSVGELFF. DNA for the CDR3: TGTGCCAGCAGCTCGAGCGTCGGGGAGCTGTTTTTT.

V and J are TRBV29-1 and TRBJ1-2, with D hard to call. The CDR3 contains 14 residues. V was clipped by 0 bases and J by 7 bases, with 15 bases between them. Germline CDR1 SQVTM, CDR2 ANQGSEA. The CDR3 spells CSVEEEFPQRGYTF. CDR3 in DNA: TGCAGCGTTGAAGAAGAATTCCCTCAGCGTGGCTACACCTTC.

CDR3: CASSLGVAGGVYNEQFF. CDR3 in DNA: TGCGCCAGCAGCTTGGGGGTAGCGGGAGGAGTTTACAATGAGCAGTTCTTC. The chain links TRBV5-1 to TRBJ2-1; 10 positions match TRBD2. CDR3 length: 17 amino acids. CDR1 is SGHRS and CDR2 is YFSETQ in the germline V gene. J was trimmed by 4 bases and V by 0 bases; bases with no gene match: 7.

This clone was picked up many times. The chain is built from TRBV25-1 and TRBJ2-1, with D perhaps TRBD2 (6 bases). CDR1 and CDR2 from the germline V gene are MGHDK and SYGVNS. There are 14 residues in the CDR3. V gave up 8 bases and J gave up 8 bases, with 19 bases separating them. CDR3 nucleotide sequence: TGTGCCAGCGGCTACGGGACTCCCTTCGATGAGCAGTTCTTC. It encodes CASGYGTPFDEQFF.

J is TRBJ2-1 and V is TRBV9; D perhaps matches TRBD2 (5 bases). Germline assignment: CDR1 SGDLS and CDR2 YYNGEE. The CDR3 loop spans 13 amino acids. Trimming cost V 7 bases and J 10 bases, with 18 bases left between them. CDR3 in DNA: TGTGCCAGCTCCGCCGGGGATCCCGGGGAGCAGTTCTTC. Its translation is CASSAGDPGEQFF.

CDR3 protein: CASGLGLDRGEQYF. The DNA of the CDR3 is TGTGCTAGTGGTTTGGGCCTTGACAGGGGCGAGCAGTACTTC. The gene calls are TRBV12-5 and TRBJ2-7; 8 positions agree with TRBD1. Germline CDR1 LGHNT, CDR2 FRNRAP. The CDR3 has 14 amino acids. Germline trimming cut 1 base from V and 6 bases from J; bases unmatched to any gene: 5.

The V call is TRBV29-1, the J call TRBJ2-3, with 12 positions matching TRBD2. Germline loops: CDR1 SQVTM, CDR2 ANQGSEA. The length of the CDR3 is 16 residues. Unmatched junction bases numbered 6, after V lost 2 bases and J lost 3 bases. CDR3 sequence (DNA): TGCAGCGTTGAAAGTTCGACTAGCGGGAGTACAGATACGCAGTATTTT. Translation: CSVESSTSGSTDTQYF.

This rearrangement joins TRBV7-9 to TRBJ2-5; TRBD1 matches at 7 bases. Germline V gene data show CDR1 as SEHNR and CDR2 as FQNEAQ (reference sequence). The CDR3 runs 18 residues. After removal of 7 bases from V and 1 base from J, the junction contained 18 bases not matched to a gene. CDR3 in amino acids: CASTHERQGYRGQETQYF. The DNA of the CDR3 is TGTGCCAGCACCCATGAGAGACAGGGATATAGGGGCCAAGAGACCCAGTACTTC.

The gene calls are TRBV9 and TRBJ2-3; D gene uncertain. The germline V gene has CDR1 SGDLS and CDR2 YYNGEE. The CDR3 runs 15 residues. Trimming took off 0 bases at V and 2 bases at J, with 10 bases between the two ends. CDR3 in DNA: TGTGCCAGCAGCGTAGCAGAGCGATACACAGATACGCAGTATTTT. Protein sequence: CASSVAERYTDTQYF.

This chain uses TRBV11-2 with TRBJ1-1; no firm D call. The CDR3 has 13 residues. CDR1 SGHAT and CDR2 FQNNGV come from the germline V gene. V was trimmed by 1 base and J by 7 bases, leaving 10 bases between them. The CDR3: CASSLVLRGEAFF. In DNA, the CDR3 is TGTGCCAGCAGCTTAGTGCTCAGAGGTGAAGCTTTCTTT. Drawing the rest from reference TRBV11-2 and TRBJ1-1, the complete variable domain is EAGVAQSPRYKIIEKRQSVAFWCNPISGHATLYWYQQILGQGPKLLIQFQNNGVVDDSQLPKDRFSAERLKGVDSTLKIQPAKLEDSAVYLCASSLVLRGEAFFGQGTRLTVV.

The CDR3 region has the DNA TGTGCCAGCAGCCAAGACAAACGGACAGGGACCTATGGCTACACCTTC. Its translation: CASSQDKRTGTYGYTF. The J gene is TRBJ1-2, the V gene TRBV14, with TRBD1 identical over 8 bases. Germline loops: CDR1 SGHDN, CDR2 FVKESK. The CDR3 consists of 16 residues. V shed 0 bases, J shed 4 bases, and the junction held 7 bases outside the gene matches. Full variable domain (rest looked up from reference TRBV14 and TRBJ1-2): EAGVTQFPSHSVIEKGQTVTLRCDPISGHDNLYWYRRVMGKEIKFLLHFVKESKQDESGMPNNRFLAERTGGTYSTLKVQPAELEDSGVYFCASSQDKRTGTYGYTFGSGTRLTVV.

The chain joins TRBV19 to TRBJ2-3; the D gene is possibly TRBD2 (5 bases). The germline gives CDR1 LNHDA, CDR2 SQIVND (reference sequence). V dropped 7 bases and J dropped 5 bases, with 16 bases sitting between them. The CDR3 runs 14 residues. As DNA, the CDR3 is TGTGCCAGTACGAGCGGAACCTTGGGAGATACGCAGTATTTT. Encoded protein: CASTSGTLGDTQYF. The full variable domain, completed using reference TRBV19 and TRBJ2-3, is DGGITQSPKYLFRKEGQNVTLSCEQNLNHDAMYWYRQDPGQGLRLIYYSQIVNDFQKGDIAEGYSVSREKKESFPLTVTSAQKNPTAFYLCASTSGTLGDTQYFGPGTRLTVL.

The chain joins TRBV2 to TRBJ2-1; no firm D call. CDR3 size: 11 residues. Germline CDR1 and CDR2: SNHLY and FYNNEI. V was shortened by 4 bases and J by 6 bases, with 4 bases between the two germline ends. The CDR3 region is CASSARNEQFF. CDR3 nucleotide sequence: TGTGCCAGCAGTGCTCGCAATGAGCAGTTCTTC. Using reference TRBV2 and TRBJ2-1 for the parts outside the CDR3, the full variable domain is EPEVTQTPSHQVTQMGQEVILRCVPISNHLYFYWYRQILGQKVEFLVSFYNNEISEKSEIFDDQFSVERPDGSNFTLKIRSTKLEDSAMYFCASSARNEQFFGPGTRLTVL.

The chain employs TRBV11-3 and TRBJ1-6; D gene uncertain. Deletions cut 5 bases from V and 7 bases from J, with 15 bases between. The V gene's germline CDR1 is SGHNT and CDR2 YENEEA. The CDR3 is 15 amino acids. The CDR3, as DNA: TGTGCCAGCAGCCCGGAGGGTTCCCGAAATTCACCCCTCCACTTT. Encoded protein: CASSPEGSRNSPLHF.

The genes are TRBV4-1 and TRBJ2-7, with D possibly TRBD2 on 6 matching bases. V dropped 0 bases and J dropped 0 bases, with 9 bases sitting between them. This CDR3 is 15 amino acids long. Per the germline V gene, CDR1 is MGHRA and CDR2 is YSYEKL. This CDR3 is CASSQEEGPSYEQYF. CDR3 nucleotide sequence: TGCGCCAGCAGCCAAGAGGAGGGTCCCTCCTACGAGCAGTACTTC.

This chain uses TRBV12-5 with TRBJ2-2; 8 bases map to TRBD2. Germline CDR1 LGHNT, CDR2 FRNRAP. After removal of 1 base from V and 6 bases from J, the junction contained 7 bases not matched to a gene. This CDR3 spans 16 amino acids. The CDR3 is CASGLGHSGSAGELFF. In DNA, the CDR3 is TGTGCTAGTGGTTTGGGGCACAGCGGGAGCGCCGGGGAGCTGTTTTTT.

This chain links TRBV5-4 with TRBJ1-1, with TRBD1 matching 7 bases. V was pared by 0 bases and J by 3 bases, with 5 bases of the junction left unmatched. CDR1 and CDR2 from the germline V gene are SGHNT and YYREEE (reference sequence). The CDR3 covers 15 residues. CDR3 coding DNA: TGTGCCAGCAGCTTGGGTGGGCAGGGGGACACTGAAGCTTTCTTT. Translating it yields CASSLGGQGDTEAFF.

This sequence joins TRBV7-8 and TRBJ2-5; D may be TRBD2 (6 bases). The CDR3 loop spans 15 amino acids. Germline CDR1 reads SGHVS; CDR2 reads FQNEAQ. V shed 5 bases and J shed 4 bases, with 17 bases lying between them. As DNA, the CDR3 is TGTGCCAGCAGCCCACTTCCGGGACTCCCAGAGACCCAGTACTTC. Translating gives CASSPLPGLPETQYF.

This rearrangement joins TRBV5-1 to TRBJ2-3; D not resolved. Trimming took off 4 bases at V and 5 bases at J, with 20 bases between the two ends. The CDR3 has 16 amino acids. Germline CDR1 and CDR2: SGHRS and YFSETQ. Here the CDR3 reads CASSRSRAPMRDTQYF. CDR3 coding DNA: TGCGCCAGCAGCCGAAGTAGAGCCCCTATGAGAGATACGCAGTATTTT.

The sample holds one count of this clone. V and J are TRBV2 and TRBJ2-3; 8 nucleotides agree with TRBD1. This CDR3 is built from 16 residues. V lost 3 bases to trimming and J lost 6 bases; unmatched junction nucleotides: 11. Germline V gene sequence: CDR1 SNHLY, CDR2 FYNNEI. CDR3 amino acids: CASSEVQGARSDTQYF. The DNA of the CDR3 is TGTGCCAGCAGTGAGGTCCAGGGGGCCCGGAGTGATACGCAGTATTTT. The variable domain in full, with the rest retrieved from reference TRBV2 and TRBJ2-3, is EPEVTQTPSHQVTQMGQEVILRCVPISNHLYFYWYRQILGQKVEFLVSFYNNEISEKSEIFDDQFSVERPDGSNFTLKIRSTKLEDSAMYFCASSEVQGARSDTQYFGPGTRLTVL.

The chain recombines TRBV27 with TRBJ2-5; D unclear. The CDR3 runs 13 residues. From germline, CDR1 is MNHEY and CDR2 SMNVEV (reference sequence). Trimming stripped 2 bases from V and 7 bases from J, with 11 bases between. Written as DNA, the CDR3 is TGTGCCAGCAGTTTACTGAATGGCCGGACCCAGTACTTC. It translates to CASSLLNGRTQYF.

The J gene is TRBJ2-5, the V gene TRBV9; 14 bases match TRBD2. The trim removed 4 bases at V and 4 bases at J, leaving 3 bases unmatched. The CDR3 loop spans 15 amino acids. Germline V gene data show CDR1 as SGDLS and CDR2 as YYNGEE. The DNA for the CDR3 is TGTGCCAGCAGCCCAGGGACTAGCGGGAGAGAGACCCAGTACTTC. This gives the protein CASSPGTSGRETQYF.